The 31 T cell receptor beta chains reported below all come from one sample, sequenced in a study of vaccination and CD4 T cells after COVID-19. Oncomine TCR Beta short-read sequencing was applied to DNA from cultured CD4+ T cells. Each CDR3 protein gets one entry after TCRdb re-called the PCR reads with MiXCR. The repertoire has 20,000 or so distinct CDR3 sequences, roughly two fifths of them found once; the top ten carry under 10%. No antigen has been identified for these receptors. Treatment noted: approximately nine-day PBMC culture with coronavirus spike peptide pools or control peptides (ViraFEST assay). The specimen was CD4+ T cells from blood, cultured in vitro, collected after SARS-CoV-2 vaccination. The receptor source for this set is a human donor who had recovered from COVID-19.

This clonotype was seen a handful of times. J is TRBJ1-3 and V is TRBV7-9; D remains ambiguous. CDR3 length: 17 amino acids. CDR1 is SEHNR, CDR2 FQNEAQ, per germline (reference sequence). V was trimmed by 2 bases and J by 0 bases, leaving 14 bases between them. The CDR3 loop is CASSLRGPDGSGNTIYF. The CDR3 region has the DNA TGTGCCAGCAGCTTACGCGGGCCGGACGGCTCTGGAAACACCATATATTTT.

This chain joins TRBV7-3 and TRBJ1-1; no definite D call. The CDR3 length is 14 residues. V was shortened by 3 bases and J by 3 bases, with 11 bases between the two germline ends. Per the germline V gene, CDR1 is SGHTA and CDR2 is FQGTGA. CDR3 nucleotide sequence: TGTGCCAGCAGCTTCCACCCGAGGGACACTGAAGCTTTCTTT. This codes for CASSFHPRDTEAFF.

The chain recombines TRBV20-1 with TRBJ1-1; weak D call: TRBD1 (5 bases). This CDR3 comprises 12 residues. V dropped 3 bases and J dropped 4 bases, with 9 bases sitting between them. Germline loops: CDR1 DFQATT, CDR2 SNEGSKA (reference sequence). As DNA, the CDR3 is TGCAGTGCTAGGGGGCCAGGCACTGAAGCTTTCTTT. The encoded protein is CSARGPGTEAFF.

This CDR3 is CASSYYGQARSNEQFF. The CDR3 DNA is TGTGCCAGCAGTTACTACGGACAGGCCAGGTCCAATGAGCAGTTCTTC. The gene calls are TRBV6-2 or TRBV6-3 and TRBJ2-1; TRBD1 matches 7 bases. J gave up 6 bases and V 1 base, and 9 bases lay outside the gene matches. The CDR3 totals 16 residues. Germline CDR1 is MNHEY and CDR2 is SVGEGT.

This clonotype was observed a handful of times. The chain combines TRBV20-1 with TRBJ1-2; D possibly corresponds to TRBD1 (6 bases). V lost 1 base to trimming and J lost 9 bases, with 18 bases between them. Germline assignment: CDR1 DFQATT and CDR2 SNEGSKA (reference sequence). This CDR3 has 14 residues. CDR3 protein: CSARGGRTESSYTF. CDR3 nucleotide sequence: TGCAGTGCTAGAGGTGGACGGACAGAGTCGAGCTACACCTTC.

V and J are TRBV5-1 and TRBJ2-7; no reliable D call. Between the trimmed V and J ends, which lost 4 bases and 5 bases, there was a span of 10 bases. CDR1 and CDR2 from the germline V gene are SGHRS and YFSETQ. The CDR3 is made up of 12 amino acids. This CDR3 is CASSGAQDEQYF. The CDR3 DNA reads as TGCGCCAGCAGCGGCGCCCAGGACGAGCAGTACTTC.

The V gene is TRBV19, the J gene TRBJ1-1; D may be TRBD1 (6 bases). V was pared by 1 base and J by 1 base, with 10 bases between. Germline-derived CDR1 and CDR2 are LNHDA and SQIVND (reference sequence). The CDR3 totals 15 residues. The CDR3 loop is CASSIGTTGNTEAFF. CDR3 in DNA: TGTGCCAGTAGTATAGGGACGACAGGGAACACTGAAGCTTTCTTT.

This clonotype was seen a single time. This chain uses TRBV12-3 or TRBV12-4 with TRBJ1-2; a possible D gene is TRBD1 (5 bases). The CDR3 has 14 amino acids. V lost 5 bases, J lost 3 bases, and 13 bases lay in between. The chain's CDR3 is CASSRTAGDYGYTF. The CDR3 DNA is TGTGCCAGCAGTAGGACGGCGGGGGACTATGGCTACACCTTC.

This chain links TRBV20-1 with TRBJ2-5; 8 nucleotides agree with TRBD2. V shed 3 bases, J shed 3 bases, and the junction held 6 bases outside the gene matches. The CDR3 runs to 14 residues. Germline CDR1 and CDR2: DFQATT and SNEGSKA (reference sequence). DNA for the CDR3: TGCAGTGCTAGGGTAGTTAGCGGGGAAGAGACCCAGTACTTC. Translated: CSARVVSGEETQYF.

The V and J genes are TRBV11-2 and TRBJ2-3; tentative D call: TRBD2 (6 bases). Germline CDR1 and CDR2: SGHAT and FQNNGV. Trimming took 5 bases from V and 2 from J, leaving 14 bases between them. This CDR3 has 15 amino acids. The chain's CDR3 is CASSLDGGYTDTQYF. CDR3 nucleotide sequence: TGTGCCAGCAGCCTCGACGGGGGTTACACAGATACGCAGTATTTT.

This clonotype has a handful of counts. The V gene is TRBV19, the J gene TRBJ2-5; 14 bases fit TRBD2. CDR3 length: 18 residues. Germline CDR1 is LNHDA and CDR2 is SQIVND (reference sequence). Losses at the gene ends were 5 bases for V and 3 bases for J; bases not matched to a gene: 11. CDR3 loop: CASSPTLGGLAGEETQYF. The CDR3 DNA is TGTGCCAGTAGTCCAACCCTCGGGGGACTAGCGGGAGAAGAGACCCAGTACTTC. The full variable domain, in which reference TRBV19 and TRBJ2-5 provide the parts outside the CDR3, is DGGITQSPKYLFRKEGQNVTLSCEQNLNHDAMYWYRQDPGQGLRLIYYSQIVNDFQKGDIAEGYSVSREKKESFPLTVTSAQKNPTAFYLCASSPTLGGLAGEETQYFGPGTRLLVL.

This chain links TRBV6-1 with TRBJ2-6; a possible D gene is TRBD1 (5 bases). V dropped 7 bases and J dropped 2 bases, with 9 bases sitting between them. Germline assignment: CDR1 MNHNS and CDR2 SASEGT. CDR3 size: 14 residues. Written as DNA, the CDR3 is TGTGCCAGCACAAGGGGTGCTGGGGCCAACGTCCTGACTTTC. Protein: CASTRGAGANVLTF.

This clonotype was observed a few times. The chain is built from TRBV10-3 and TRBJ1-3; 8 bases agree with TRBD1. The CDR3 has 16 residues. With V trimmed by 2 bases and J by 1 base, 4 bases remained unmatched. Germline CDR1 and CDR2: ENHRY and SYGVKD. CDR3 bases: TGTGCCATCAGTGAGGGGACAGGCCGATCTGGAAACACCATATATTTT. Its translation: CAISEGTGRSGNTIYF.

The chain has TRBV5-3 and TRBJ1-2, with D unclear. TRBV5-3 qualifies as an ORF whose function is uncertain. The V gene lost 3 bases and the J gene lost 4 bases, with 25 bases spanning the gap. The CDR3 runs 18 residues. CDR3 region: CARSSRCAGRRFLYGYTF. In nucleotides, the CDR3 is TGTGCCAGAAGCTCACGGTGTGCGGGGAGGAGATTCCTCTATGGCTACACCTTC.

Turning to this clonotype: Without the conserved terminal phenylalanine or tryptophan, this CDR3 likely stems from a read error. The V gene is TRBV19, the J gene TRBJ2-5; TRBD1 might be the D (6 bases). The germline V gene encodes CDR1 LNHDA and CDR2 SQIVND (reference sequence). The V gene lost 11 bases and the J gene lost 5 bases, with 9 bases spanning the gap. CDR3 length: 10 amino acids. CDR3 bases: TGTGCCGGGGGCTTGGAGACCCAGTACCTC. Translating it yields CAGGLETQYL.

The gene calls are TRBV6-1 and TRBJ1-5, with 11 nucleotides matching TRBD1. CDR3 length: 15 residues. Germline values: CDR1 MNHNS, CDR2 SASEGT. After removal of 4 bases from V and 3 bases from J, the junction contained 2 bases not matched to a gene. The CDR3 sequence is CASSGTGGPNQPQHF. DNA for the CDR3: TGTGCCAGCAGTGGGACAGGGGGCCCCAATCAGCCCCAGCATTTT.

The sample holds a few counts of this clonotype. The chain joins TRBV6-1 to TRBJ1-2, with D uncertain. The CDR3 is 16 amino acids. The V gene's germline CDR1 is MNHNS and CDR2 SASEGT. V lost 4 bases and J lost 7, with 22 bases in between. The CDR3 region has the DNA TGTGCCAGCAGTGGGCCGGACGGGCACAGCTTTGGTGGCTACACCTTC. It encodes CASSGPDGHSFGGYTF.

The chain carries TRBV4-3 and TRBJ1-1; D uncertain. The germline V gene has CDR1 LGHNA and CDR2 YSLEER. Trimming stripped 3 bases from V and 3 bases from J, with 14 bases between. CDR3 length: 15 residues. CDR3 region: CASSQELVRYTEAFF. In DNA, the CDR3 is TGCGCCAGCAGCCAGGAACTAGTGAGGTACACTGAAGCTTTCTTT.

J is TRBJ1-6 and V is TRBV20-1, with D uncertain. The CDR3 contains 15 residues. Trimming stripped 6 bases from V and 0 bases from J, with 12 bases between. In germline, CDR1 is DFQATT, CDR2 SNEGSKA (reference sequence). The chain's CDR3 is CSASGLSSYNSPLHF. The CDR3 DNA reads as TGCAGTGCCTCCGGCCTTAGCTCCTATAATTCACCCCTCCACTTT.

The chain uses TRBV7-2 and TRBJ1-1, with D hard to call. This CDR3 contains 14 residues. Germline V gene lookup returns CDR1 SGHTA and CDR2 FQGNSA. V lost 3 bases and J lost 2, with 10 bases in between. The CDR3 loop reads CASSFGWDNTEAFF. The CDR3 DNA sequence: TGTGCCAGCAGCTTCGGATGGGATAACACTGAAGCTTTCTTT.

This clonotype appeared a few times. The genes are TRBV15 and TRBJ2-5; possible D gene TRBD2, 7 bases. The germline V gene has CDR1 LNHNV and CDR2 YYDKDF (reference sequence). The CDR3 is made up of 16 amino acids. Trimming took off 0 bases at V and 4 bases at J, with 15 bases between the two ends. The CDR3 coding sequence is TGTGCCACCAGCAGAGATCTCACGGGGGGCAGAGAGACCCAGTACTTC. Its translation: CATSRDLTGGRETQYF.

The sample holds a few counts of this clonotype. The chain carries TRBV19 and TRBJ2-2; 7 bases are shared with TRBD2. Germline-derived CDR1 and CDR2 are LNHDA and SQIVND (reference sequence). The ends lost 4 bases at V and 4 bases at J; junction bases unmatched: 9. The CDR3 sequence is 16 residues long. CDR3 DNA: TGTGCCAGTAGTAAGCTAGCGGAGGGGACCACCGGGGAGCTGTTTTTT. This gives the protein CASSKLAEGTTGELFF. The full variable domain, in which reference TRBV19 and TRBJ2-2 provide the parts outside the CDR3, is DGGITQSPKYLFRKEGQNVTLSCEQNLNHDAMYWYRQDPGQGLRLIYYSQIVNDFQKGDIAEGYSVSREKKESFPLTVTSAQKNPTAFYLCASSKLAEGTTGELFFGEGSRLTVL.

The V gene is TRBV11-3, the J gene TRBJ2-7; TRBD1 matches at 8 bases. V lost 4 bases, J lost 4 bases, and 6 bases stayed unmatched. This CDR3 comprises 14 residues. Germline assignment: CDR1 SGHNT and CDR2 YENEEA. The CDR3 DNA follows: TGTGCCAGCAGCTCCGGGACAGGAGGATACGAGCAGTACTTC. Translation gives CASSSGTGGYEQYF.

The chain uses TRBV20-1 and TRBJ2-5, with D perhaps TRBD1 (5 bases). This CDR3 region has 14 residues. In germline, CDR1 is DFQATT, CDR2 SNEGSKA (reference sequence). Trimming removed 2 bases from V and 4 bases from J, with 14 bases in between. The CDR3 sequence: CSARFQGSVETQYF. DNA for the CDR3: TGCAGTGCTAGATTTCAGGGCTCAGTAGAGACCCAGTACTTC.

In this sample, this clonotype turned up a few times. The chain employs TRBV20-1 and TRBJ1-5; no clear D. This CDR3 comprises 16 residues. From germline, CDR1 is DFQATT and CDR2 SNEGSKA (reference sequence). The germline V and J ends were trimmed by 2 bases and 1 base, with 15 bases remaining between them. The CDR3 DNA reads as TGCAGTGCTAGAAAAAGGACCCAGGCGAGCAATCAGCCCCAGCATTTT. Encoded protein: CSARKRTQASNQPQHF.

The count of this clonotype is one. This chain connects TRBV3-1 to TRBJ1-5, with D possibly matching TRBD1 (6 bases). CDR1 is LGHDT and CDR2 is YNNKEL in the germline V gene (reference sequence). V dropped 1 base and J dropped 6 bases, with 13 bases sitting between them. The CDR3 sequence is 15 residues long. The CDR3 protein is CASSQGGGAGQPQHF. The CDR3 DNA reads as TGTGCCAGCAGCCAAGGCGGGGGGGCCGGTCAGCCCCAGCATTTT.

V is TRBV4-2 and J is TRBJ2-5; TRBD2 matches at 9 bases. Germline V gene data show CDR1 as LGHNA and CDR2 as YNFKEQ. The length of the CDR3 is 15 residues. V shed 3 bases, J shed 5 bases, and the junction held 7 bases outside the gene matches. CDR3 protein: CASSQLAGTQETQYF. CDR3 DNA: TGTGCCAGCAGCCAGCTAGCGGGGACTCAGGAGACCCAGTACTTC.

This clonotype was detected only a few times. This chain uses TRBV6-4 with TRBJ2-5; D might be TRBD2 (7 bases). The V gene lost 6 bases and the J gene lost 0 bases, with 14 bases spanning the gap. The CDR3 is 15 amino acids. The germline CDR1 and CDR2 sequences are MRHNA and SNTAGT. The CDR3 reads CASRVPGGHQETQYF. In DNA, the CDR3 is TGTGCCAGCAGGGTCCCCGGGGGGCACCAAGAGACCCAGTACTTC.

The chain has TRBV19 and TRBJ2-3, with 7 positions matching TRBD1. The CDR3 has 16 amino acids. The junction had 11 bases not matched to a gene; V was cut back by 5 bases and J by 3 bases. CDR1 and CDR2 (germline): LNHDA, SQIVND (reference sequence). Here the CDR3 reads CASSPRDSRGTDTQYF. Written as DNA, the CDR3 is TGTGCCAGTAGTCCTCGGGACAGCCGAGGGACAGATACGCAGTATTTT.

The CDR3 sequence is CASSKGGANPQYF. CDR3 nucleotides: TGCGCCAGCAGCAAGGGGGGGGCTAATCCGCAGTATTTT. The rearrangement joins TRBV10-1 to TRBJ2-3; TRBD2 is a possible D gene (7 bases). The length of the CDR3 is 13 residues. V lost 6 bases and J lost 10, with 17 bases in between. Looked up from germline, CDR1 is WNHNN and CDR2 is SYGVQD (reference sequence).

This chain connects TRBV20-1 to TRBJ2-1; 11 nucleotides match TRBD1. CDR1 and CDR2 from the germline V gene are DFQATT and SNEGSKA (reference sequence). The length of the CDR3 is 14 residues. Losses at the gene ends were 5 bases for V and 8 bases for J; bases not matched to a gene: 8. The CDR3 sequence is CSAGTGGHLDEQFF. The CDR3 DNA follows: TGCAGTGCTGGGACAGGGGGACATCTGGATGAGCAGTTCTTC.